The clone carrying this T cell receptor beta chain was recorded only once. The data were taken from a study of blood T cell repertoires in COVID-19. Between the trimmed V and J ends, which lost 5 bases and 2 bases, there was a span of 14 bases. The CDR3 runs 15 residues. Germline CDR1 and CDR2: MNHEY and SVGAGI. Using immunoSEQ multiplex PCR, the repertoire was profiled, and TCRdb retains in-frame clones only, with some absent. In the table there are some 250,000 clones, about 85% of which are singletons. The chain couples TRBV6-5 to TRBJ2-3; TRBD1 might be the D (6 bases). Sequenced: peripheral blood. The sequence was obtained from a man in his sixties who had recovered from COVID-19. Here the CDR3 reads CASSQTYRATDTQYF. In DNA form, the CDR3 reads TGTGCCAGCAGTCAGACATACAGGGCCACAGATACGCAGTATTTT.